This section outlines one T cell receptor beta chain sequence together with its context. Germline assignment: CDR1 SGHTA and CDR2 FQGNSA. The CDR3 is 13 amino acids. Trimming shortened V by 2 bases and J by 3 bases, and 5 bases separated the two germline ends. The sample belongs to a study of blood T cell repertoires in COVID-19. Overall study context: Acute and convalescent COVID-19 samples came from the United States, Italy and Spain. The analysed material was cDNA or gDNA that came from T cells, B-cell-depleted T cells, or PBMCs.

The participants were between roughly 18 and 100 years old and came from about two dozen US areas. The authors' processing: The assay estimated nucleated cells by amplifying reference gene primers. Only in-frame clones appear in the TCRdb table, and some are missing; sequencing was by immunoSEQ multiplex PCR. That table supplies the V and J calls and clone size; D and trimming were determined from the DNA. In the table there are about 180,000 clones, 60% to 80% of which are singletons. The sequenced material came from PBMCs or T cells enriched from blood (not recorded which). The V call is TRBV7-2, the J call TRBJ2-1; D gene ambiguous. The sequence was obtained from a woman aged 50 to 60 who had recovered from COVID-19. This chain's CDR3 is CASSLPNYNEQFF. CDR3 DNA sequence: TGTGCCAGCAGCTTACCTAACTACAATGAGCAGTTCTTC.